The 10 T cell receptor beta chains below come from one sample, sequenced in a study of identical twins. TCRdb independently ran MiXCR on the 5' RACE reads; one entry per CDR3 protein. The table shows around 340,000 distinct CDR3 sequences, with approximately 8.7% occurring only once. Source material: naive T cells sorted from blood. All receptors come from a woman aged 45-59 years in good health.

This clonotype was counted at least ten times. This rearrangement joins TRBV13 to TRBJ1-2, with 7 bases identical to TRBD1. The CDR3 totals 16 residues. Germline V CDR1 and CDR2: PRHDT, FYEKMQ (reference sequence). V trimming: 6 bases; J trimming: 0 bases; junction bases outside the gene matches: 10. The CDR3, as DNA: TGTGCCAGCAGTCCCGGGACAGTATACTCTAACTATGGCTACACCTTC. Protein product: CASSPGTVYSNYGYTF.

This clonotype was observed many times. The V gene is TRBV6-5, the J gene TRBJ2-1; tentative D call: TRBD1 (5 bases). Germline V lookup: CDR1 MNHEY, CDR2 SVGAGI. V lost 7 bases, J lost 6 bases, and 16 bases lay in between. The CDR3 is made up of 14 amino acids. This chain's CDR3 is CASTMTRGRNEQFF. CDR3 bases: TGTGCCAGCACCATGACAAGGGGCCGCAATGAGCAGTTCTTC.

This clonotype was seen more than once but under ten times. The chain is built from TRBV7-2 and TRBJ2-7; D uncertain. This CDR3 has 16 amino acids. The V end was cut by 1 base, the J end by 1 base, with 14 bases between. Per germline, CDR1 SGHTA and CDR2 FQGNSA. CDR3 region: CASSLGATAQSYEQYF. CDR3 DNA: TGTGCCAGCAGCTTAGGAGCGACTGCCCAGTCCTACGAGCAGTACTTC.

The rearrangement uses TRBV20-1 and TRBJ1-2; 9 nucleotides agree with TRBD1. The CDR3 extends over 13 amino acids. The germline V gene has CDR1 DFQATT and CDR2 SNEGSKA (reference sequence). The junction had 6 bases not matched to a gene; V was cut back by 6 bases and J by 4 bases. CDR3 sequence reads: CSAGTGPSYGYTF. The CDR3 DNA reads TGCAGTGCCGGGACAGGGCCCAGCTATGGCTACACCTTC.

The CDR3 bases are TGTGCCAGCAGCTTATGGCTTTTCCAAGAGACCCAGTACTTC. Its protein product is CASSLWLFQETQYF. This chain uses TRBV7-9 with TRBJ2-5; D uncertain. The ends were cut back, 2 bases at V and 1 base at J, with 8 bases in the middle. In germline, CDR1 is SEHNR, CDR2 FQNEAQ (reference sequence). The CDR3 consists of 14 residues.

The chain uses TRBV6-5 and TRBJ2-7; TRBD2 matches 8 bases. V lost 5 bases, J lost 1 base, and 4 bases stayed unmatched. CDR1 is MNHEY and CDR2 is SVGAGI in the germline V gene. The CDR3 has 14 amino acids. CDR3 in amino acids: CASSRVAGSYEQYF. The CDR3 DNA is TGTGCCAGCAGTAGGGTAGCGGGGTCCTACGAGCAGTACTTC.

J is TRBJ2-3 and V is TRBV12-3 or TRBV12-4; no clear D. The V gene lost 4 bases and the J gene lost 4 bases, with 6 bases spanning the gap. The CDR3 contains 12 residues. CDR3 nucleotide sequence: TGTGCCAGCAGTTCCGGACCAGATACGCAGTATTTT. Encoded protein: CASSSGPDTQYF.

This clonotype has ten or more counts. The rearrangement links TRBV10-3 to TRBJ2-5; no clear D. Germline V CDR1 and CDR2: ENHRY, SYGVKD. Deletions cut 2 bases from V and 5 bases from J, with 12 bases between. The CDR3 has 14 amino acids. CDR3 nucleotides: TGTGCCATCAGTGAGAACGCAGGTCTGGAGACCCAGTACTTC. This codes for CAISENAGLETQYF.

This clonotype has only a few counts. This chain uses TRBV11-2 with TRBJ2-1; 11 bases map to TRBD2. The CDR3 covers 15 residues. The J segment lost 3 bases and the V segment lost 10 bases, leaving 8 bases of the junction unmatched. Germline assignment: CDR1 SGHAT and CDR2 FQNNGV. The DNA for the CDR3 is TGTGCCACCCGGACTAGCGGGCGACTCTACAATGAGCAGTTCTTC. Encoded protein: CATRTSGRLYNEQFF.

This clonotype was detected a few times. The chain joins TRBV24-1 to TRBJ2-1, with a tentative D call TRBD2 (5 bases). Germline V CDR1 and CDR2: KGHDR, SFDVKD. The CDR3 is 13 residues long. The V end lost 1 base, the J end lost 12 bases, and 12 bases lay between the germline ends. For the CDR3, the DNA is TGTGCCACCAGTGATTTTCCCGGGGTTGGGCAGTTCTTC. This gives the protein CATSDFPGVGQFF.